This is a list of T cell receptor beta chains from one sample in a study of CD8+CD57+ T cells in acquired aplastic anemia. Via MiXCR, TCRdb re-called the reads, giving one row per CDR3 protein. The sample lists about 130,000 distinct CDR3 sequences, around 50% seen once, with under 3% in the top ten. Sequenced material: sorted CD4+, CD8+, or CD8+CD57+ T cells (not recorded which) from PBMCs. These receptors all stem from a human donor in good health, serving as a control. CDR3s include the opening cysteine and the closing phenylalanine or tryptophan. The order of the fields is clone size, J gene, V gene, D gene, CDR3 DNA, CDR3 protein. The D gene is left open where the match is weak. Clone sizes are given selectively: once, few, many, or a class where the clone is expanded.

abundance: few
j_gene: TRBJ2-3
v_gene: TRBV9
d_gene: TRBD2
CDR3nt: TGTGCCAGCAGCGTAGGGATATCTAGCGGGGGGGCGAGAGATACGCAGTATTTT
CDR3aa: CASSVGISSGGARDTQYF

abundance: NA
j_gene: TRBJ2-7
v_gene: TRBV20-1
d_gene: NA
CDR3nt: TGCAGTGCTAGATCTGTGACAGATTCCTACGAGCAGTACTTC
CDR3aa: CSARSVTDSYEQYF

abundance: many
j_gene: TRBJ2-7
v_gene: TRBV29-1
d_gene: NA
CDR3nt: TGCAGCGTTGTACACCGCCAGGGGGGTGCTGGGGAGCAGTACTTC
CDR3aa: CSVVHRQGGAGEQYF

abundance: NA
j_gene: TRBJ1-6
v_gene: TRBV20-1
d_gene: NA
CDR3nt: TGCAGTGCCCAAGAAGTGTCAGGGGCAACACCCCTCCACTTT
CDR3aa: CSAQEVSGATPLHF

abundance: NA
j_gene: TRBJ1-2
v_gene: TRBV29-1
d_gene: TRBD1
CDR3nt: TGCAGCGTTGAAGGCAGGGGACAGGGGGCGCCTAACTATGGCTACACCTTC
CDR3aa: CSVEGRGQGAPNYGYTF

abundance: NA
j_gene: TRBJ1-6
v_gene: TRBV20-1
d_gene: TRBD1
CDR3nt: TGCAGTGCTAGAGAATCAGGGGGACCGAATAATTCACCCCTCCACTTT
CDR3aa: CSARESGGPNNSPLHF

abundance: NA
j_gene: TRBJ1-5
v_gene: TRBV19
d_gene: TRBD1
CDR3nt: TGTGCCAGCACGGGACAGCCGGAAAATCAGCCCCAGCATTTT
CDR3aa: CASTGQPENQPQHF

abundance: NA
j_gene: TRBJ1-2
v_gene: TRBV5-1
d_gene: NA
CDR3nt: TGCGCCAGCAGCTGGGGCCTGGACGCAACTAACTATGGCTACACCTTC
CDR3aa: CASSWGLDATNYGYTF

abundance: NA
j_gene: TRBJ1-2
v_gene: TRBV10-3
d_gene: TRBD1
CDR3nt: TGTGCCATCAGGGGACGGGACAGTCCCTCGCCTGTCTATGGCTACACCTTC
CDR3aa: CAIRGRDSPSPVYGYTF

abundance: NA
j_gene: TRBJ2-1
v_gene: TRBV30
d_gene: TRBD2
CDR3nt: TGTGCCTGGAGTGTAGAACTAGCGGGGGCGAATGAGCAGTTCTTC
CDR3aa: CAWSVELAGANEQFF

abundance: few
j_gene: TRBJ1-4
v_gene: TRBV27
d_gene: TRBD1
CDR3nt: TGTGCCAGCAGTAGAAGGGACAGGGGTTTCAACGCGAATGAAAAACTGTTTTTT
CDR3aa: CASSRRDRGFNANEKLFF

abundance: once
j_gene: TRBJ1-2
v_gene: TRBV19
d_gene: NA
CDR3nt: TGTGCCAGTATCCCCGGACAGCAACCTAACTATGGCTATACCTTC
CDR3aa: CASIPGQQPNYGYTF

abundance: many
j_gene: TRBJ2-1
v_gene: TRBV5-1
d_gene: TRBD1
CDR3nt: TGCGCCAGCACCGGGACAGGGTCCTACAATGAGCAGTTCTTC
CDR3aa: CASTGTGSYNEQFF

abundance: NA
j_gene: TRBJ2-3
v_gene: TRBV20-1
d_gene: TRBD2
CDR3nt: TGCGGTGCTGTTCCCGGACTAGGCACAGATACGCAGTATTTT
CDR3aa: CGAVPGLGTDTQYF

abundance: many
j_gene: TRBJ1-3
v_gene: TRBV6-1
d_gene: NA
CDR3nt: TGTGCCAGCAGTGAGCCTTACTCTGGAAACACCATATATTTT
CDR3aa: CASSEPYSGNTIYF

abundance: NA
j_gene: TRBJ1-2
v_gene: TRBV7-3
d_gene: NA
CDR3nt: TGTGCCAGCAGCTCCCGGGGCTATGGCTACACCTTC
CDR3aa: CASSSRGYGYTF

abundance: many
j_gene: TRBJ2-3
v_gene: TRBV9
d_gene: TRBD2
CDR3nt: TGTGCCAGCAGCTCACCAATAGCGGGACGCACAGATACGCAGTATTTT
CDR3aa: CASSSPIAGRTDTQYF

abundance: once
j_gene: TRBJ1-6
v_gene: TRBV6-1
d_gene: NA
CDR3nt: TGTGCCAGCAGTGGGAGGGGGGTGTCACCCCTCCACTTT
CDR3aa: CASSGRGVSPLHF

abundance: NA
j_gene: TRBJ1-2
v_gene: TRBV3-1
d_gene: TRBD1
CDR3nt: TGTGCCAGCAGCCCACGGGACAGGGGCTACACCTTC
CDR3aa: CASSPRDRGYTF

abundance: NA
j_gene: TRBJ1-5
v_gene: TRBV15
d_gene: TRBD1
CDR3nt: TGTGCCACCAGCAGAGAAAGACAGGGGGCGCCCCCGGATTTT
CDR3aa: CATSRERQGAPPDF

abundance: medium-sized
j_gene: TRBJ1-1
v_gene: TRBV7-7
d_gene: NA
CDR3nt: TGTGCCAGCAGCTCAGGAGAGAACACTGAAGCTTTCTTT
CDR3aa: CASSSGENTEAFF

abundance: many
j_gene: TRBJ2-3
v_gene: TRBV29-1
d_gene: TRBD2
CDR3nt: TGCAGCGTCCTCGTCACTAGCGGGGGACCTAGCACAGATACGCAGTATTTT
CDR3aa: CSVLVTSGGPSTDTQYF

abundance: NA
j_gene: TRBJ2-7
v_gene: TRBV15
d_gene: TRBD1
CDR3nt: TGTGCCACCAGCAGCCCCACCGGGACAGGGGACGGGGTGCGGTACTTC
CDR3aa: CATSSPTGTGDGVRYF

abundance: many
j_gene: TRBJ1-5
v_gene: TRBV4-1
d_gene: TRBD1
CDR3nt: TGCGCCAGCAGCCAACAGGACAGGGGAGGCAATCAGCCCCAGCATTTT
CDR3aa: CASSQQDRGGNQPQHF

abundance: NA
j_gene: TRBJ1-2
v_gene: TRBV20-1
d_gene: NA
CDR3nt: TGCAGTGCTAGAGAGACCCGGACCTATGGCTACACCTTC
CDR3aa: CSARETRTYGYTF

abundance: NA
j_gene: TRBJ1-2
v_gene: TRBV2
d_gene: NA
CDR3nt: TGTGCCAGCAGTGAAGGGCAGGGCTACACCTTC
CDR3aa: CASSEGQGYTF

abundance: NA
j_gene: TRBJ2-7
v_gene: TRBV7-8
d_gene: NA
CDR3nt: TGTGCCAGCAGCTTAGCGGGGAGAGGTTACGAGCAGTACTTC
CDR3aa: CASSLAGRGYEQYF

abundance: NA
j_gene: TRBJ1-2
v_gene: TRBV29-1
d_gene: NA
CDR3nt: TGCAGCGTTGAAGATAGGGCCAGAGACCTCTATGGCTACACCTTC
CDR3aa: CSVEDRARDLYGYTF

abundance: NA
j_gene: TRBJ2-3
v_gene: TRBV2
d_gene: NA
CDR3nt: TGTGCCTGTCTCTTAGCGGAGGGGGGCAATGAGCAGTATTTT
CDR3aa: CACLLAEGGNEQYF

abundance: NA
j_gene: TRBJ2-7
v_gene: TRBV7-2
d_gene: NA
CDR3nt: TGTGCCAGCAGGGGCCCAGGGAACGAGCAGTACTTC
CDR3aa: CASRGPGNEQYF

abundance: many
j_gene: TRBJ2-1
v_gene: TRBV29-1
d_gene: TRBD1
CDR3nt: TGCAGCGGGGGACAGGGGACGTCCAGCTCCTACAATGAGCAGTTCTTC
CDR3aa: CSGGQGTSSSYNEQFF

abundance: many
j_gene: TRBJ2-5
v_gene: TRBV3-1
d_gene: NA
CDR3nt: TGTGCCAGCAGCCAACCCCGGGGGCACCAAGAGACCCAGTACTTC
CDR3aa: CASSQPRGHQETQYF

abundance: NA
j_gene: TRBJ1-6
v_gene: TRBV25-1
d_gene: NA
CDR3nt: TGTGCCAGCAGTGAGCCTGGGCAGGGGAATTCACCCCTCCACTTT
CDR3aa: CASSEPGQGNSPLHF

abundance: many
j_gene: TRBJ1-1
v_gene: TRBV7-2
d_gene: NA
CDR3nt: TGTGCCAGCAGCTTGCATAGGAGCACTGAAGCTTTCTTT
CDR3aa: CASSLHRSTEAFF

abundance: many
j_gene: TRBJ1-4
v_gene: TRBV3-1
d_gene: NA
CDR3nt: TGTGCCAGCAGCCAAGGAGGGACCGATGAAAAACTGTTTTTT
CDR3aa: CASSQGGTDEKLFF

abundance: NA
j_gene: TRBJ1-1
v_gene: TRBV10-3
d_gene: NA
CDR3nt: TGTGCCATCAGTGAGTCGTTAGGGGCTGGCACTGAAGCTTTCTTT
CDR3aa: CAISESLGAGTEAFF

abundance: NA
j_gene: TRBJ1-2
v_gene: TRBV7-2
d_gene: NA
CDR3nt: TGTGCCAGCAGCTTAGGATTCAGTACCTATGGCTACACCTTC
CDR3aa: CASSLGFSTYGYTF